This T cell receptor (beta chain) was sequenced during a study of cytomegalovirus exposure and HLA in healthy donors. General observations from the study: In an earlier analysis, in approximately 630 donors, most V segments appeared productive either ~90% or ~30% of the time. Some segments of the V type, notably TRBV6-2 and TRBV6-3, were excluded as indistinguishable. Analysis was performed later, and it showed HLA-associated TCR beta chains to be more clonally expanded than equally common others. What a later analysis reportedly showed was that an Asian-associated ancestry cluster had fewer N-insertions than the roughly 670-donor mean.

This CDR3 spans 14 amino acids. The V gene's germline CDR1 is WNHNN and CDR2 SYGVQD (reference sequence). The V end was cut by 2 bases, the J end by 4 bases, with 11 bases between. To note about this clone: Its specificity is not known.

A multiplex PCR was run with 60 Vbeta primers and 13 Jbeta primers. The protocol was immunoSEQ multiplex PCR, while the TCRdb copy is restricted to in-frame clones and leaves out a portion. The sample table includes around 39,000 clones. The TCR was taken from a male donor in good health and CMV-seronegative. This chain uses TRBV10-1 with TRBJ1-1; D uncertain. Sequenced sample: PBMCs. The DNA of the CDR3 is TGCGCCAGCAGTGAGCATCGGGGTGTCACTGAAGCTTTCTTT. Residues: CASSEHRGVTEAFF.